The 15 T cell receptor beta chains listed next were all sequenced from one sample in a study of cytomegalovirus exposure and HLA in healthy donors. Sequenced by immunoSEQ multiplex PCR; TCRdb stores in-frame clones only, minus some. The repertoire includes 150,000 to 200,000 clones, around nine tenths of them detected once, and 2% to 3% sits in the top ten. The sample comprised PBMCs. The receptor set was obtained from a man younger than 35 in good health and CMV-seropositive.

CDR3 nucleotides: TGCGCCAGCAGCCACCTCGACAGGGGTAATGAACCTACCTACGAGCAGTACTTC. Its translation is CASSHLDRGNEPTYEQYF. The gene calls are TRBV4-3 and TRBJ2-7; 8 positions match TRBD1. Germline CDR1 is LGHNA and CDR2 is YSLEER. The junction had 15 bases not matched to a gene; V was cut back by 3 bases and J by 2 bases. The CDR3 runs 18 residues.

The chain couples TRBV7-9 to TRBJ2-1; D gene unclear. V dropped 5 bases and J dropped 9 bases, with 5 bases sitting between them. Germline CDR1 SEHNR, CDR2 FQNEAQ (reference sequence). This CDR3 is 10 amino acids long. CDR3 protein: CASSQIEQFF. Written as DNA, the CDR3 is TGTGCCAGCAGCCAGATTGAGCAGTTCTTC.

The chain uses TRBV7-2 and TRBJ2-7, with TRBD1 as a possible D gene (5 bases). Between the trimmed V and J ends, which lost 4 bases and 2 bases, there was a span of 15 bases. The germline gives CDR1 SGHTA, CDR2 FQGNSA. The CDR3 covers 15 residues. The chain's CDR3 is CASSSLTGPTYEQYF. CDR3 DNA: TGTGCCAGCAGCTCGCTTACAGGACCCACCTACGAGCAGTACTTC.

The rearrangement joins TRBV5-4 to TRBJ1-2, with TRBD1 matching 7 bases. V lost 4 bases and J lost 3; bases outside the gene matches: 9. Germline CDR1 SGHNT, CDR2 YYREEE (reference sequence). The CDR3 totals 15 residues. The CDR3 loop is CASSRSGGDYYGYTF. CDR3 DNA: TGTGCCAGCAGCCGTTCAGGGGGTGATTACTATGGCTACACCTTC.

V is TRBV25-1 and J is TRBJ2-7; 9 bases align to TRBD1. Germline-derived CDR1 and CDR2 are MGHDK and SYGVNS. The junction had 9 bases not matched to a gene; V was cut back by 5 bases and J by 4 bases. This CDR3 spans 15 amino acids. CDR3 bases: TGTGCCAGCAGTACCCCCGGGACAGGGCTATACGAGCAGTACTTC. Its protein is CASSTPGTGLYEQYF.

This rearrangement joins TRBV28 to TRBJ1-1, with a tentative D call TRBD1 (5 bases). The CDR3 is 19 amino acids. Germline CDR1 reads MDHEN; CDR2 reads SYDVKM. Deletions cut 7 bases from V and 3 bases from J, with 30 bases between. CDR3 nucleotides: TGTGCCAGCACCCCCCAACGCAAGCCTTGGCGGGACGCGGACACTGAAGCTTTCTTT. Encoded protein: CASTPQRKPWRDADTEAFF.

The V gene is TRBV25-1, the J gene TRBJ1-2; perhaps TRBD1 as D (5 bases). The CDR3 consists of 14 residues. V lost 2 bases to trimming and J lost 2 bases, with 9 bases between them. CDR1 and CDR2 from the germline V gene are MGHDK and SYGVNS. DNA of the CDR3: TGTGCCAGCAGTGAAAGAGGACAAAACTATGGCTACACCTTC. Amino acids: CASSERGQNYGYTF.

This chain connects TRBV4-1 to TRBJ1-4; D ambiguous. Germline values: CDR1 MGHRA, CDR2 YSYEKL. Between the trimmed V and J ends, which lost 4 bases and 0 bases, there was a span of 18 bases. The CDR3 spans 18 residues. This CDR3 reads CASSPLSLTGATNEKLFF. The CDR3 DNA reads TGCGCCAGCAGCCCCCTATCGCTTACGGGTGCAACTAATGAAAAACTGTTTTTT.

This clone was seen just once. In nucleotides, the CDR3 is TGTGCCACCGCGGCGGCTGCCTATGGCTACACCTTC. It translates to CATAAAAYGYTF. The chain uses TRBV28 and TRBJ1-2, with D unresolved. CDR1 and CDR2 (germline): MDHEN, SYDVKM. The CDR3 covers 12 residues. Trimming took 10 bases from V and 4 from J, leaving 13 bases between them.

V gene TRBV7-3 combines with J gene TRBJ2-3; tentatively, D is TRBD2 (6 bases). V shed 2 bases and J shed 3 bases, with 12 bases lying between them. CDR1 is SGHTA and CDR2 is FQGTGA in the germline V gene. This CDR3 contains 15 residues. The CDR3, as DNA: TGTGCCAGCAGCTTAGGTGGTGGGGGGACAGATACGCAGTATTTT. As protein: CASSLGGGGTDTQYF.

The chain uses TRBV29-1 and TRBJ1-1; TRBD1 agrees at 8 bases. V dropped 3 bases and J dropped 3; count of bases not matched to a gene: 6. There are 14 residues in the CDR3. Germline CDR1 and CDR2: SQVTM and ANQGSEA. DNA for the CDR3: TGCAGCGTTGACAGGGGGCGAGGGTACACTGAAGCTTTCTTT. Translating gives CSVDRGRGYTEAFF.

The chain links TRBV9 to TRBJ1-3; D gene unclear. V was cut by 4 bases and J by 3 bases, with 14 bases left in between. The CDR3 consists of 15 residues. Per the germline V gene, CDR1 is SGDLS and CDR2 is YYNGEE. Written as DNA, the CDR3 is TGTGCCAGCAGCTCCCTCCGGGGTGGTGGAAACACCATATATTTT. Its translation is CASSSLRGGGNTIYF. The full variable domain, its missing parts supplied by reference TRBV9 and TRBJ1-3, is DSGVTQTPKHLITATGQRVTLRCSPRSGDLSVYWYQQSLDQGLQFLIQYYNGEERAKGNILERFSAQQFPDLHSELNLSSLELGDSALYFCASSSLRGGGNTIYFGEGSWLTVV.

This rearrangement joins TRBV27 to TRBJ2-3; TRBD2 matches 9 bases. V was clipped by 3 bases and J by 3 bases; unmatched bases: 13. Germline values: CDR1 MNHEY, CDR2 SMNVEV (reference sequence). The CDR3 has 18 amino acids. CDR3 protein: CASSLGLAGRVKTDTQYF. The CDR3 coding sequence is TGTGCCAGCAGTTTGGGTCTAGCGGGAAGGGTAAAAACAGATACGCAGTATTTT.

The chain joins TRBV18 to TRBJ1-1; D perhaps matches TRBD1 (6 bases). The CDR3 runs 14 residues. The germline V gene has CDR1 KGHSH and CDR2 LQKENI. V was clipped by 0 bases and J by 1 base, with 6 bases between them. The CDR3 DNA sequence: TGTGCCAGCTCACCACCAGGGGGGAACACTGAAGCTTTCTTT. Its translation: CASSPPGGNTEAFF.

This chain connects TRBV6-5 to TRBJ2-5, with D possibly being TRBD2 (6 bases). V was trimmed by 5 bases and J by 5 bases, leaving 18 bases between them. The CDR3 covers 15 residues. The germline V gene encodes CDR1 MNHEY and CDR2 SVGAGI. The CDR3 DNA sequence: TGTGCCAGCAGTCTAATGACGGGAGAGGGGGAGACCCAGTACTTC. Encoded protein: CASSLMTGEGETQYF.